These T cell receptor beta chains were read from a single sample in a study of T-cell reconstitution after alpha-beta-depleted transplantation in children. One entry per CDR3 protein results from TCRdb running MiXCR on the PCR reads. The sample carries roughly 500,000 distinct CDR3 sequences, approximately 32% recorded once. The input for sequencing was PBMCs from the stem cell graft donor, taken from the stem cell graft. These receptors came from a human donor who donated a stem cell graft to a child with aplastic anemia. CDR3s include the opening cysteine and the closing phenylalanine or tryptophan. The order of the fields is CDR3 length, V gene, D gene, J gene, clone size, CDR3 protein, CDR3 DNA. The D gene is left open where the match is weak. Size tells how often a clone was seen (once, few, many) or the class of an expanded clone, and some rows leave it out.

CDR3 length: 14
V gene: TRBV20-1
D gene: TRBD1
J gene: TRBJ1-1
clone size: NA
CDR3 protein: CSARKGQGGTEAFF
CDR3 DNA: TGCAGTGCCAGGAAGGGACAGGGTGGGACTGAAGCTTTCTTT

CDR3 length: 14
V gene: TRBV20-1
D gene: TRBD2
J gene: TRBJ2-2
clone size: NA
CDR3 protein: CSASPGTSSGELFF
CDR3 DNA: TGCAGTGCATCCCCCGGGACTAGTAGCGGGGAGCTGTTTTTT

CDR3 length: 14
V gene: TRBV20-1
D gene: TRBD1
J gene: TRBJ1-6
clone size: NA
CDR3 protein: CSARDQRGLSPLHF
CDR3 DNA: TGCAGTGCTAGAGATCAAAGGGGGCTTTCACCCCTCCACTTT

CDR3 length: 15
V gene: TRBV30
D gene: NA
J gene: TRBJ2-1
clone size: NA
CDR3 protein: CAWSVRRGVYNEQFF
CDR3 DNA: TGTGCCTGGAGTGTGAGGCGGGGAGTCTACAATGAGCAGTTCTTC

CDR3 length: 16
V gene: TRBV7-2
D gene: NA
J gene: TRBJ2-1
clone size: NA
CDR3 protein: CASISRPGSSYNEQFF
CDR3 DNA: TGTGCCAGCATCTCACGACCGGGGAGCTCCTACAATGAGCAGTTCTTC

CDR3 length: 14
V gene: TRBV5-1
D gene: NA
J gene: TRBJ1-1
clone size: NA
CDR3 protein: CASSLQATNTEAFF
CDR3 DNA: TGCGCCAGCAGCCTACAGGCTACGAACACTGAAGCTTTCTTT

CDR3 length: 14
V gene: TRBV18
D gene: TRBD1
J gene: TRBJ2-7
clone size: few
CDR3 protein: CASTSGGTSYEQYF
CDR3 DNA: TGTGCCAGCACCTCAGGGGGAACCTCGTACGAGCAGTACTTC

CDR3 length: 11
V gene: TRBV29-1
D gene: NA
J gene: TRBJ1-4
clone size: few
CDR3 protein: CSVLRGEKLFF
CDR3 DNA: TGCAGCGTTTTGCGAGGTGAAAAACTGTTTTTT

CDR3 length: 15
V gene: TRBV28
D gene: NA
J gene: TRBJ2-6
clone size: NA
CDR3 protein: CASSNWPSGANVLTF
CDR3 DNA: TGTGCCAGCAGTAACTGGCCCTCTGGGGCCAACGTCCTGACTTTC

CDR3 length: 13
V gene: TRBV20-1
D gene: NA
J gene: TRBJ2-1
clone size: few
CDR3 protein: CSAPGSPYNEQFF
CDR3 DNA: TGCAGTGCTCCGGGCTCCCCCTACAATGAGCAGTTCTTC

CDR3 length: 16
V gene: TRBV3-1
D gene: NA
J gene: TRBJ1-1
clone size: NA
CDR3 protein: CASSQGFRDMNTEAFF
CDR3 DNA: TGTGCCAGCAGCCAAGGGTTTAGGGACATGAACACTGAAGCTTTCTTT

CDR3 length: 14
V gene: TRBV28
D gene: NA
J gene: TRBJ2-3
clone size: NA
CDR3 protein: CASKAGTSTDTQYF
CDR3 DNA: TGTGCCAGCAAAGCAGGGACAAGCACAGATACGCAGTATTTT

CDR3 length: 11
V gene: TRBV5-6
D gene: NA
J gene: TRBJ2-2
clone size: many
CDR3 protein: CASSLAGELFF
CDR3 DNA: TGTGCCAGCAGCTTGGCCGGGGAGCTGTTTTTT

CDR3 length: 14
V gene: TRBV7-9
D gene: NA
J gene: TRBJ2-1
clone size: few
CDR3 protein: CASSQETGRDEQFF
CDR3 DNA: TGTGCCAGCAGCCAAGAGACCGGGCGTGATGAGCAGTTCTTC

CDR3 length: 13
V gene: TRBV6-6
D gene: TRBD1
J gene: TRBJ1-6
clone size: NA
CDR3 protein: CAITGGYNSPLHF
CDR3 DNA: TGTGCCATCACAGGGGGTTATAATTCACCCCTCCACTTT

CDR3 length: 14
V gene: TRBV19
D gene: NA
J gene: TRBJ1-1
clone size: few
CDR3 protein: CASSRSGSSTEAFF
CDR3 DNA: TGTGCCAGTAGTAGGTCCGGGAGTAGCACTGAAGCTTTCTTT

CDR3 length: 14
V gene: TRBV27
D gene: NA
J gene: TRBJ1-2
clone size: NA
CDR3 protein: CASGPRGLGYGYTF
CDR3 DNA: TGTGCCAGCGGCCCACGGGGGTTGGGCTATGGCTACACCTTC

CDR3 length: 11
V gene: TRBV7-2
D gene: NA
J gene: TRBJ2-1
clone size: few
CDR3 protein: CASSPVYEQFF
CDR3 DNA: TGTGCCAGCAGCCCTGTGTATGAGCAGTTCTTC

CDR3 length: 12
V gene: TRBV10-3
D gene: NA
J gene: TRBJ2-3
clone size: NA
CDR3 protein: CAISEGQDTQYF
CDR3 DNA: TGTGCCATCAGTGAGGGGCAAGATACGCAGTATTTT

CDR3 length: 15
V gene: TRBV1
D gene: NA
J gene: TRBJ1-1
clone size: NA
CDR3 protein: CTSSQDTTGPPEAFF
CDR3 DNA: TGCACCAGCAGCCAAGATACTACAGGGCCCCCTGAAGCTTTCTTT